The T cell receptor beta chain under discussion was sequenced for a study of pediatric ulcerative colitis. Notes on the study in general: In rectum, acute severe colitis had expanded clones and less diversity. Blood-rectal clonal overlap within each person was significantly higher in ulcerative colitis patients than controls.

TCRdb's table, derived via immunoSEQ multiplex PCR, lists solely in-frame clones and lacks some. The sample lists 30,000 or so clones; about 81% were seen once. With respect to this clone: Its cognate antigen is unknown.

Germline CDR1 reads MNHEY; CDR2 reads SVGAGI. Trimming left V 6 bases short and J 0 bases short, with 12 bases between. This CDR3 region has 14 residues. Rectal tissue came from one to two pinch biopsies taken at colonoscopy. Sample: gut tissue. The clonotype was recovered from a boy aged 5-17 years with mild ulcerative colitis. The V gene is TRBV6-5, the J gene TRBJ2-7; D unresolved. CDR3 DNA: TGTGCCAGCAGCCTTACTTCAACCTCCTACGAGCAGTACTTC. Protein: CASSLTSTSYEQYF.